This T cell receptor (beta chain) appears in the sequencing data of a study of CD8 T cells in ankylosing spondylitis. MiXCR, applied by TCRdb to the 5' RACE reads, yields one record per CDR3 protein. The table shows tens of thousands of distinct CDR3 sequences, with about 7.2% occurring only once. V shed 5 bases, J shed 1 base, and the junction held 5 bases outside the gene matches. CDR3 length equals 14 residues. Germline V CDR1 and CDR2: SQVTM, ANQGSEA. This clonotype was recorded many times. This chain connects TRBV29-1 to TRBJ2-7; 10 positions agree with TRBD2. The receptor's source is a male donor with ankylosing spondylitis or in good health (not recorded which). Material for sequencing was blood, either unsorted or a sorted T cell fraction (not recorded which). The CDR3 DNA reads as TGCAGCGTTAAGGCAGCGGGAGGGTCCTACGAGCAGTACTTC. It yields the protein CSVKAAGGSYEQYF.